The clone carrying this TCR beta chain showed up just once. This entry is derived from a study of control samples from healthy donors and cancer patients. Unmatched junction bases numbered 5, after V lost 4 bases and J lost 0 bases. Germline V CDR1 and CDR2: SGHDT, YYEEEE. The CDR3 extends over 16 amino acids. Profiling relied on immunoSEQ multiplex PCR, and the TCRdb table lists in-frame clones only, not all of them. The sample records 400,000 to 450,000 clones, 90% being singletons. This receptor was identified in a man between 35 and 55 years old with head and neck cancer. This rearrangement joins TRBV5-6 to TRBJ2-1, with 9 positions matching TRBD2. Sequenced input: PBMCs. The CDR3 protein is CASSPISGSSYNEQFF. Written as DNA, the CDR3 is TGTGCCAGCAGCCCGATTAGCGGGAGCTCCTACAATGAGCAGTTCTTC.